The next 7 T cell receptor beta chains were all read from a single sample in a study of response to subunit inactivated influenza vaccine (dated by TCRdb to 2017 to 2018). The receptor library was made with RT-PCR. Sequenced on an Illumina HiSeq 2500. TCRdb ran its own pipeline on the public reads, namely fastp trimming at Q25 and MiXCR clone calling, and kept in-frame beta chains. For every CDR3 protein sequence, its rows merge into one entry that carries the most common genes and DNA. Here the sample has more than 600,000 distinct CDR3 sequences; less than 20% occur a single time. The ten most abundant clones make up 11% of the sample. The sequencing here drew on PBMCs from blood, taken 5 days after vaccination. These receptors all stem from a man aged 50-60 years who received an inactivated influenza vaccine. Donor details come from another sample of the same person, matched by shared clones.

This chain uses TRBV3-1 with TRBJ2-1; 9 nucleotides line up with TRBD2. The J segment lost 8 bases and the V segment lost 0 bases, leaving 11 bases of the junction unmatched. This CDR3 spans 17 amino acids. Germline V CDR1 and CDR2: LGHDT, YNNKEL (reference sequence). DNA for the CDR3: TGTGCCAGCAGCCAAGATTTCGCGGGAGGGCCCTCCCATGAGCAGTTCTTC. Translation: CASSQDFAGGPSHEQFF.

The chain carries TRBV20-1 and TRBJ2-7; D gene ambiguous. The length of the CDR3 is 13 residues. Germline CDR1 DFQATT, CDR2 SNEGSKA (reference sequence). Trimming removed 0 bases from V and 4 bases from J, with 10 bases in between. This CDR3 is CSARDRADYEQYF. The CDR3 DNA follows: TGCAGTGCTAGAGATAGGGCCGATTACGAGCAGTACTTC.

This clonotype has only a few counts. V and J are TRBV4-3 and TRBJ2-1; perhaps D is TRBD1 or TRBD2 (6 bases each). Germline CDR1 is LGHNA and CDR2 is YSLEER. V shed 0 bases and J shed 10 bases, with 19 bases lying between them. This CDR3 is 16 amino acids long. The CDR3 coding sequence is TGCGCCAGCAGCCAAGATCCCGGGGGCACCTTCGGGGAGCAGTTCTTC. Protein sequence: CASSQDPGGTFGEQFF.

This clonotype has a handful of counts. CDR3 sequence (DNA): TGTGCCAGCAGTTACCTTCCTAGCGGGAGGGCCTTCACCGGGGAGCTGTTTTTT. This translates into CASSYLPSGRAFTGELFF. J is TRBJ2-2 and V is TRBV6-5; 12 bases map to TRBD2. Germline CDR1 is MNHEY and CDR2 is SVGAGI. The CDR3 totals 18 residues. The trim removed 2 bases at V and 4 bases at J, leaving 8 bases unmatched.

The sample holds many counts of this clonotype. The chain joins TRBV12-3 or TRBV12-4 to TRBJ2-1; D unresolved. CDR3 length: 14 residues. Trimming pared 1 base from V and 2 bases from J, leaving 6 bases between. CDR3 sequence (DNA): TGTGCCAGCAGTTTAGGTGCCCCCTACAATGAGCAGTTCTTC. Amino acid sequence: CASSLGAPYNEQFF.

In this sample, this clonotype turned up a few times. This chain links TRBV4-2 with TRBJ2-1; tentatively, D is TRBD1 or TRBD2 (6 bases each). The CDR3 runs 14 residues. CDR1 and CDR2 (germline): LGHNA, YNFKEQ. Trimming removed 3 bases at V and 3 bases at J, with 9 bases between. In DNA form, the CDR3 reads TGTGCCAGCAGCCAGGGGGGCGACTACAATGAGCAGTTCTTC. As protein: CASSQGGDYNEQFF.

This clonotype appeared a few times. The chain uses TRBV2 and TRBJ2-1; 7 bases map to TRBD2. V gave up 6 bases and J gave up 2 bases; unmatched junction bases: 10. CDR3 length equals 16 residues. The germline CDR1 and CDR2 sequences are SNHLY and FYNNEI. The CDR3: CASRPLASGPYNEQFF. CDR3 sequence (DNA): TGTGCCAGCAGACCCCTTGCTAGCGGACCCTACAATGAGCAGTTCTTC.